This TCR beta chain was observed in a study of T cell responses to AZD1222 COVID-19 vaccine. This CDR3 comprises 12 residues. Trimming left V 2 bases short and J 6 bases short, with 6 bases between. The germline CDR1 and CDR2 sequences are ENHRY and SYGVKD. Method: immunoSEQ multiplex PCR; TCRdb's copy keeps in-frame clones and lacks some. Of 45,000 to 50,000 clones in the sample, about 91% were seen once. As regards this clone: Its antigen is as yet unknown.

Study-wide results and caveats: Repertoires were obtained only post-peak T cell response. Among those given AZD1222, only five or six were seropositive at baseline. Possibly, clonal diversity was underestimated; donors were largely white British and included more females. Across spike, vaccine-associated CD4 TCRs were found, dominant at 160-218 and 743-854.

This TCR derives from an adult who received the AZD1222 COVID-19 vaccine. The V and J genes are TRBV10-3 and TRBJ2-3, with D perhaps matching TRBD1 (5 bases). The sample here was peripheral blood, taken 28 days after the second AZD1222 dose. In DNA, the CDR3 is TGTGCCATCAGTGAGGGGGCGGATACGCAGTATTTT. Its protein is CAISEGADTQYF.